Below, 14 T cell receptor beta chains from the same sample are listed, as sequenced in a study of vaccination and CD4 T cells after COVID-19. CD4+ T cells that had been cultured provided DNA sequenced with the Oncomine TCR Beta short-read assay. MiXCR was run by TCRdb on the PCR reads, yielding one entry per CDR3 protein. This sample has about 14,000 distinct CDR3 sequences, with roughly a third found just once. These TCRs' antigens remain unknown. Treatment here: approximately 11-day PBMC culture with coronavirus spike peptide pools or control peptides (ViraFEST assay). The sequencing used CD4+ T cells from blood, cultured in vitro, collected after SARS-CoV-2 vaccination. The receptors here all came from a human donor who had recovered from COVID-19.

The chain has TRBV20-1 and TRBJ2-1, with D perhaps TRBD2 (6 bases). Trimming shortened V by 3 bases and J by 6 bases, and 18 bases separated the two germline ends. This CDR3 is 15 amino acids long. Germline V gene sequence: CDR1 DFQATT, CDR2 SNEGSKA (reference sequence). The CDR3 here is CSASGLVGGGNEQFF. The CDR3 coding sequence is TGCAGTGCTAGTGGGCTAGTGGGAGGTGGCAATGAGCAGTTCTTC.

This sequence joins TRBV28 and TRBJ1-6; TRBD1 is a possible D gene (5 bases). V shed 6 bases and J shed 7 bases, with 13 bases lying between them. The CDR3 sequence is 14 residues long. Germline V gene lookup returns CDR1 MDHEN and CDR2 SYDVKM. The CDR3 sequence: CASSRGLGNSPLHF. CDR3 in DNA: TGTGCCAGCAGCCGGGGACTGGGAAATTCACCCCTCCACTTT.

This clonotype has a handful of counts. This chain uses TRBV7-9 with TRBJ2-2; D gene ambiguous. V lost 2 bases and J 2 bases, leaving 12 bases between the germline ends. Germline V gene data show CDR1 as SEHNR and CDR2 as FQNEAQ (reference sequence). The CDR3 is 16 residues long. CDR3 coding DNA: TGTGCCAGCAGCTTACGGCCAGGCCGAAACACCGGGGAGCTGTTTTTT. This gives the protein CASSLRPGRNTGELFF. Supplemented by reference TRBV7-9 and TRBJ2-2, the full variable domain reads DTGVSQNPRHKITKRGQNVTFRCDPISEHNRLYWYRQTLGQGPEFLTYFQNEAQLEKSRLLSDRFSAERPKGSFSTLEIQRTEQGDSAMYLCASSLRPGRNTGELFFGEGSRLTVL.

V and J are TRBV6-2 or TRBV6-3 and TRBJ1-5; D is perhaps TRBD1 (5 bases). Germline CDR1 and CDR2: MNHEY and SVGEGT. CDR3 length: 15 amino acids. Trimming took 5 bases from V and 3 from J, leaving 14 bases between them. DNA of the CDR3: TGTGCCAGCAGTCGTGGGGGAGAAGTCAATCAGCCCCAGCATTTT. Residues: CASSRGGEVNQPQHF.

The chain carries TRBV29-1 and TRBJ2-6; 8 positions match TRBD1. The CDR3 sequence is 18 residues long. Germline-derived CDR1 and CDR2 are SQVTM and ANQGSEA. V shed 4 bases, J shed 4 bases, and the junction held 15 bases outside the gene matches. CDR3 sequence (DNA): TGCAGCGTTGCTCCCTTAACAGGGGGTAGTACCGGGGCCAACGTCCTGACTTTC. Translated, it gives CSVAPLTGGSTGANVLTF.

V usage is TRBV30 and J usage is TRBJ1-5; D is perhaps TRBD1 (6 bases). This CDR3 is 16 amino acids long. Trimming pared 1 base from V and 2 bases from J, leaving 15 bases between. In germline, CDR1 is GTSNPN, CDR2 SVGIG (reference sequence). Here the CDR3 reads CAWSAPGGGRNQPQHF. The CDR3 DNA follows: TGTGCCTGGAGTGCCCCGGGGGGGGGCCGCAATCAGCCCCAGCATTTT.

As DNA, the CDR3 is TGTGCCAGCAAAAGCGGGACAGGACTCTACGAGCAGTACTTC. Translation gives CASKSGTGLYEQYF. The chain is built from TRBV12-3 or TRBV12-4 and TRBJ2-7; D is possibly TRBD1 (8 bases). CDR3 size: 14 residues. Trimming pared 7 bases from V and 3 bases from J, leaving 16 bases between.

The chain is built from TRBV6-5 and TRBJ2-7; no clear D gene. Trimming stripped 0 bases from V and 3 bases from J, with 12 bases between. The CDR3 is 15 amino acids. Germline CDR1 reads MNHEY; CDR2 reads SVGAGI. As DNA, the CDR3 is TGTGCCAGCAGTTACTCGGCAGGATCTCACTACGAGCAGTACTTC. This translates into CASSYSAGSHYEQYF.

This clonotype has only a few counts. The chain is built from TRBV10-3 and TRBJ2-3; D gene unclear. V gave up 6 bases and J gave up 3 bases, with 13 bases separating them. In germline, CDR1 is ENHRY, CDR2 SYGVKD. The CDR3 has 14 residues. CDR3 nucleotide sequence: TGTGCCATCAGCCCGGGTAAGGGAACAGATACGCAGTATTTT. It specifies CAISPGKGTDTQYF.

The V gene is TRBV19, the J gene TRBJ2-3, with D possibly TRBD1 on 6 matching bases. Between the trimmed V and J ends, which lost 5 bases and 6 bases, there was a span of 18 bases. The CDR3 totals 15 residues. The V gene's germline CDR1 is LNHDA and CDR2 SQIVND (reference sequence). This CDR3 reads CASSDQSLRGDTQYF. As DNA, the CDR3 is TGTGCCAGTAGTGATCAGAGTCTTAGGGGGGATACGCAGTATTTT.

The sample holds a few counts of this clonotype. The chain links TRBV7-2 to TRBJ1-5; D might be TRBD1 (5 bases). The CDR3 sequence is 15 residues long. The V gene's germline CDR1 is SGHTA and CDR2 FQGNSA. The ends were cut back, 1 base at V and 7 bases at J, with 14 bases in the middle. The CDR3 loop is CASSLEIVGAQPQHF. In nucleotides, the CDR3 is TGTGCCAGCAGCTTAGAAATTGTAGGGGCGCAGCCCCAGCATTTT.

This clonotype was seen a few times. This chain connects TRBV7-3 to TRBJ2-5, with 8 bases identical to TRBD2. This CDR3 is 15 amino acids long. The germline CDR1 and CDR2 sequences are SGHTA and FQGTGA. The ends lost 2 bases at V and 4 bases at J; junction bases unmatched: 6. The CDR3 nucleotides read TGTGCCAGCAGCTTAGGAGTCGGGAGGGTAGAGACCCAGTACTTC. Amino acids: CASSLGVGRVETQYF.

The chain recombines TRBV7-9 with TRBJ2-3, with TRBD2 matching 8 bases. Per the germline V gene, CDR1 is SEHNR and CDR2 is FQNEAQ (reference sequence). V trimming: 5 bases; J trimming: 0 bases; junction bases outside the gene matches: 10. This CDR3 spans 17 amino acids. CDR3 in amino acids: CASSGRSGGPSTDTQYF. CDR3 DNA: TGTGCCAGCAGCGGTCGGAGCGGGGGCCCTAGCACAGATACGCAGTATTTT. Looking up the rest from reference TRBV7-9 and TRBJ2-3 gives the full variable domain: DTGVSQNPRHKITKRGQNVTFRCDPISEHNRLYWYRQTLGQGPEFLTYFQNEAQLEKSRLLSDRFSAERPKGSFSTLEIQRTEQGDSAMYLCASSGRSGGPSTDTQYFGPGTRLTVL.

The chain carries TRBV24-1 and TRBJ2-1; D might be TRBD2 (6 bases). V was shortened by 1 base and J by 12 bases, with 9 bases between the two germline ends. CDR3 length equals 12 residues. In germline, CDR1 is KGHDR, CDR2 SFDVKD. The CDR3 region is CATSDFMGGQFF. CDR3 DNA: TGTGCCACCAGTGATTTTATGGGGGGGCAGTTCTTC.